Detailed here is one TCR beta chain. This clonotype showed up just a few times. Its antigen has not been determined. No qualities accompany the bases; no much larger clone lies one base away. Library construction relied on 5' RACE. TCRdb lists the instrument as Illumina HiSeq 2000. Template switching added a universal primer binding site, and the final cDNA carried a unique molecular identifier that allowed TCR cDNA molecules to be counted accurately. Specific primers in the conserved constant-segment region were used to synthesize first-strand cDNA for TCR alpha and beta chains. Each cDNA library was double barcoded, with a SMART-Mk sample barcode plus Illumina barcodes, to control for contamination. TruSeq adapter sequences, together with Illumina sample barcodes, were added in two successive PCR steps. The TCR alpha and beta cDNA libraries were sequenced on the Illumina HiSeq platform using custom primers. Regarding the original processing steps: Unique molecular identifiers were extracted from raw reads with MiGEC, and CDR3 positions were determined with MiXCR. Recombination models were inferred per individual with the repgenHMM and IGoR tools using an EM algorithm. Shared clonotype analysis was performed with the tcR package in R, normalizing sharing by the product of cloneset sizes. To study raw recombination without the effects of thymic and clonal selection, out-of-frame nonproductive sequences were analyzed. TCRdb cleaned the public reads at Q25 with fastp, built clones with MiXCR and kept in-frame beta chains. CDR3 protein duplicates are merged, each entry listing the most common genes and DNA. The V and J calls and clone size come from TCRdb's table, not from the authors' own analysis. Here the sample has 350,000 to 450,000 distinct CDR3 sequences; less than 20% occur a single time. Of the sample, 12% is held by the ten largest clones.

CDR1 and CDR2, per the germline V gene (reference sequence), are DFQATT and SNEGSKA. Deletion took 3 bases off V and 3 bases off J, with a span of 6 bases between the germline ends. There are 11 amino acids in the CDR3, from cysteine to phenylalanine inclusive. Just the 33-base CDR3 DNA is kept, in frame starting at base 1. The data are from a study of identical twins (dated by TCRdb to 2016 to 2018). Describing the broader study: To test whether fetal clonotypes persist, this study deep-sequenced TCR alpha and beta repertoires from monozygotic twins, from unrelated adults of various ages, and from cord blood. To rule out contamination, the twin experiments were replicated at different times with different library preparation protocols.

All donors were healthy Caucasians. The researchers also sequenced three unrelated adults who were not twins: a male aged 18 to 29, a male aged 50 to 59, and a female aged 50 to 59. Miltenyi CD45RO+ enrichment and human naive T-cell isolation kits were used to isolate memory (CD45RO+) and naive T cells from PBMC. The investigation overall reported the following: The excess sharing between twins in beta out-of-frame sequences was weaker because fewer shared sequences reduced the signal-to-noise ratio. Because the same donors could not be followed over many years, conclusions were based on cross-sectional statistical analysis. Invariant T cells such as MAIT and iNKT could partly confound zero-insertion analyses, though diverse VJ usage argued against this for most clonotypes. In monozygotic twins, out-of-frame TCR alpha sharing was systematically underestimated by recombination models, although the models agreed with sharing between unrelated individuals. Out-of-frame TCR alpha sequences shared between twins showed an excess of low generation-probability sequences compared with coincidental sharing between unrelated individuals. Fewer insertions were carried by abundant cord blood beta clonotypes; a weaker similar trend was observed in young adult naive repertoires, while no such trend was observed in memory repertoires.

In this chain, TRBV20-1 is recombined with TRBJ2-7; the D element could tentatively be TRBD1 or TRBD2, as 5 bases agree for each. Specimen: naive T cells sorted from blood. The cell subset or site label on this specimen signifies: cells isolated with a human naive T-cell isolation kit. The receptor was derived from a man between 50 and 59 years old in good health. CDR3 reads: CSASGGYEQYF. The DNA sequence is given as TGCAGTGCTAGTGGGGGCTACGAGCAGTACTTC.